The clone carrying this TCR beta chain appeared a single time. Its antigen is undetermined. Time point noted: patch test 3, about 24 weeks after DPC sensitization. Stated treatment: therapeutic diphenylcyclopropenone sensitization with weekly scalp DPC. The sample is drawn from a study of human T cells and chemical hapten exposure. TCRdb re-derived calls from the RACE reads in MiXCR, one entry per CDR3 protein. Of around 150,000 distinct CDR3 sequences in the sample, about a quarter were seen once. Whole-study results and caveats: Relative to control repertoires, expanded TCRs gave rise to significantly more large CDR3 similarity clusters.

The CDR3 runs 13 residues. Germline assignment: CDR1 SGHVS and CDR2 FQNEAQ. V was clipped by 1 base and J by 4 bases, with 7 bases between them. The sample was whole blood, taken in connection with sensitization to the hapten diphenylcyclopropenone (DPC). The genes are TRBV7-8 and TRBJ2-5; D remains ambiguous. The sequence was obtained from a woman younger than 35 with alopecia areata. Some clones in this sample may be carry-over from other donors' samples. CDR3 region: CASSLGPLETQYF. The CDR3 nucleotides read TGTGCCAGCAGCTTAGGCCCTCTAGAGACCCAGTACTTC.